This T cell receptor beta chain was identified during a study of cytomegalovirus exposure and HLA in healthy donors. Primers: 60 Vbeta forward and 13 Jbeta reverse. Sequencing used immunoSEQ multiplex PCR; TCRdb keeps in-frame clones, though not all of them. The sample consists of fewer than 250,000 clones, 79% of them appearing once. The donors comprised healthy bone marrow donors. Study findings and constraints: Donors belonging to an Asian-associated ancestry cluster reportedly showed fewer N-insertions in productive TCRs than the roughly 670-donor mean, according to what a later analysis found. Segments of the TCR beta V type were, in most cases, productive about 90% or about 30% of the time in an earlier analysis.

As for this clone: Its antigen is not identified.

The CDR3 runs to 11 residues. Per germline, CDR1 LNHDA and CDR2 SQIVND (reference sequence). The V and J ends lost 8 bases and 15 bases respectively, with 17 bases between them. This clonotype was obtained from a woman between 18 and 29 years old in good health and CMV-seronegative. The specimen was PBMCs. V usage is TRBV19 and J usage is TRBJ2-1; a weak D match, TRBD1 (6 bases). The CDR3 is CASGTDRLAFF. DNA of the CDR3: TGTGCCAGTGGAACGGACAGACTGGCGTTCTTC. The full variable domain, rest sourced from reference TRBV19 and TRBJ2-1, is DGGITQSPKYLFRKEGQNVTLSCEQNLNHDAMYWYRQDPGQGLRLIYYSQIVNDFQKGDIAEGYSVSREKKESFPLTVTSAQKNPTAFYLCASGTDRLAFFGPGTRLTVL.